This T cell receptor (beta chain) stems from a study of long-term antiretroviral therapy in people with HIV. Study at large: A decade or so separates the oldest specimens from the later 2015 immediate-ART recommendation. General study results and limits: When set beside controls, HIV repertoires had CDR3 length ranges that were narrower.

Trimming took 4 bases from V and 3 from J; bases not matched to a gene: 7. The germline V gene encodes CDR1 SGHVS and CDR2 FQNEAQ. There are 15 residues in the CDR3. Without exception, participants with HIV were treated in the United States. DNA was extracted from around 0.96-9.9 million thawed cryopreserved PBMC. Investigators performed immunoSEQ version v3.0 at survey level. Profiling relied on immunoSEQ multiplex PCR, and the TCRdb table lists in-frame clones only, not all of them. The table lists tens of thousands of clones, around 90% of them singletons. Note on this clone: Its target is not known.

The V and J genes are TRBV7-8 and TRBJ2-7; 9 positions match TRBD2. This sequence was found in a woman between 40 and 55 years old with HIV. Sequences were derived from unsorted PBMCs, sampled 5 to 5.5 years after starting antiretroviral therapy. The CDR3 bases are TGTGCCAGCAGCTCCTTAGCGGGAGTGGTCTACGAGCAGTACTTC. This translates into CASSSLAGVVYEQYF.